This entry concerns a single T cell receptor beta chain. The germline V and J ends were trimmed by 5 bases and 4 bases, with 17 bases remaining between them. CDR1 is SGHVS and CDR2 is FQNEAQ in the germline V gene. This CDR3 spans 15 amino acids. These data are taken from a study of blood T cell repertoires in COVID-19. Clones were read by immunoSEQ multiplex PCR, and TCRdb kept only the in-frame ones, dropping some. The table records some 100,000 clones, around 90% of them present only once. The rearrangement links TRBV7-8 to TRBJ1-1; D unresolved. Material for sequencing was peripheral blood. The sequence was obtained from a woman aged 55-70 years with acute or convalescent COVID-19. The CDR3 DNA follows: TGTGCCAGCAGCCTCAACCCCGGCGGAGGCACTGAAGCTTTCTTT. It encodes CASSLNPGGGTEAFF.